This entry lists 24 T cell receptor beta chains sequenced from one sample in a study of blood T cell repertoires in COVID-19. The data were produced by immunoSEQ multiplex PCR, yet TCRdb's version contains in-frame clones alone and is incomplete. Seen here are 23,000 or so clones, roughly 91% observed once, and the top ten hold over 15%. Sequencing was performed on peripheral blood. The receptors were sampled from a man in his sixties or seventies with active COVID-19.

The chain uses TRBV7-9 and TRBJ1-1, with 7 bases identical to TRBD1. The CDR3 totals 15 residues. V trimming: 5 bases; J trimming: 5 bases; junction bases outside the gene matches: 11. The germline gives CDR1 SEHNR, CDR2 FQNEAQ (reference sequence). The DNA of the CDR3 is TGTGCCAGCAGCCTCCCGACAGGGAAGAATACTGAAGCTTTCTTT. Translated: CASSLPTGKNTEAFF.

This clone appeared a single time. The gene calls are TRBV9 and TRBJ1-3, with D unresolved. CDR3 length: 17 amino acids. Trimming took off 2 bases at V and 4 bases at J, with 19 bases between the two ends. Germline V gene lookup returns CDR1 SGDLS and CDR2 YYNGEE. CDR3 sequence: CASSVSSRGVEGNTIYF. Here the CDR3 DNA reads TGTGCCAGCAGCGTGTCAAGTCGGGGAGTGGAGGGAAACACCATATATTTT.

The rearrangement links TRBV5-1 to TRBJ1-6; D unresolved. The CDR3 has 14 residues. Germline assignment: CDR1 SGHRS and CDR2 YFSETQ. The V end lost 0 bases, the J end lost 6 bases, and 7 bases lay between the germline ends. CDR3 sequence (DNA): TGCGCCAGCAGCTTGGGCAGAACTAATTCACCCCTCCACTTT. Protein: CASSLGRTNSPLHF.

The CDR3 bases are TGCGCCAGCAGCCCTGCAGGGGCCGCAAATGAGCAGTTCTTC. This encodes CASSPAGAANEQFF. This chain joins TRBV5-1 and TRBJ2-1; D might be TRBD1 (6 bases). The germline CDR1 and CDR2 sequences are SGHRS and YFSETQ. This CDR3 has 14 amino acids. The V end lost 4 bases, the J end lost 7 bases, and 15 bases lay between the germline ends.

The DNA for the CDR3 is TGTGCCAGCAGCGTCAGGGTTGCAGATACGCAGTATTTT. It encodes CASSVRVADTQYF. The chain uses TRBV6-5 and TRBJ2-3; TRBD1 might be the D (5 bases). V was shortened by 6 bases and J by 4 bases, with 11 bases between the two germline ends. Germline CDR1 and CDR2: MNHEY and SVGAGI. This CDR3 spans 13 amino acids.

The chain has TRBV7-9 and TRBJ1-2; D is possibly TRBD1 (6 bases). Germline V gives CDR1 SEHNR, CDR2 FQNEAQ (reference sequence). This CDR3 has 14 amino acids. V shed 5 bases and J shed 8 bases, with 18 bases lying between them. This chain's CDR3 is CASSLDLTGSGYTF. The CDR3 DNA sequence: TGTGCCAGCAGCCTAGATCTTACAGGGTCCGGCTACACCTTC.

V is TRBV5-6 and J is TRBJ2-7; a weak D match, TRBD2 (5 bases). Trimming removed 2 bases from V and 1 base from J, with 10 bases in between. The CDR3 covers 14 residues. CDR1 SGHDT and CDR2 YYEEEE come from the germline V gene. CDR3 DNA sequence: TGTGCCAGCAGCTTTGCTAGCTGGTCCTACGAGCAGTACTTC. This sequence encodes CASSFASWSYEQYF.

CDR3 protein: CASSPLPGQGGVQYF. CDR3 nucleotides: TGTGCCAGCAGCCCCCTCCCGGGACAGGGTGGAGTGCAGTACTTC. V gene TRBV5-6 combines with J gene TRBJ2-7; TRBD1 matches 9 bases. After removal of 4 bases from V and 9 bases from J, the junction contained 14 bases not matched to a gene. CDR3 size: 15 residues. Per germline, CDR1 SGHDT and CDR2 YYEEEE.

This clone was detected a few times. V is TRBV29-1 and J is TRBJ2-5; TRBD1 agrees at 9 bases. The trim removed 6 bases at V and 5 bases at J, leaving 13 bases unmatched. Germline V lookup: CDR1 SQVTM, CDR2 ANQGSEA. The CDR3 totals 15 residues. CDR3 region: CSVVATGGAAETQYF. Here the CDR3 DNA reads TGCAGCGTGGTAGCCACAGGGGGCGCGGCGGAGACCCAGTACTTC.

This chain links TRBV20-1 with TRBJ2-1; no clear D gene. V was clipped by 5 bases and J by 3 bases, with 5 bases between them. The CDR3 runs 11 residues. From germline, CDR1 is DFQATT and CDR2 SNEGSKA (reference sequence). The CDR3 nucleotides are TGCAGTGCTCCTAGCTACAATGAGCAGTTCTTC. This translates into CSAPSYNEQFF.

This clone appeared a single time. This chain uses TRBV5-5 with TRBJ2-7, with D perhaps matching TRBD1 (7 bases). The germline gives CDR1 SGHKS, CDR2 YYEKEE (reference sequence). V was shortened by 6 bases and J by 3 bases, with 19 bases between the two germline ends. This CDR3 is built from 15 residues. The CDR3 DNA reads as TGTGCCAGCACCCGACGCAGGGGGGTCAACTACGAGCAGTACTTC. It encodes CASTRRRGVNYEQYF. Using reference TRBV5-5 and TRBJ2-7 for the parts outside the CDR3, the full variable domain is DAGVTQSPTHLIKTRGQQVTLRCSPISGHKSVSWYQQVLGQGPQFIFQYYEKEERGRGNFPDRFSARQFPNYSSELNVNALLLGDSALYLCASTRRRGVNYEQYFGPGTRLTVT.

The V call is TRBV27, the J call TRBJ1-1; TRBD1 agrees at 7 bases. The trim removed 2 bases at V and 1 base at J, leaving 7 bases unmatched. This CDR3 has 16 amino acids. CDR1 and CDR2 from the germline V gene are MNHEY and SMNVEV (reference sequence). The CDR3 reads CASSLTTGRGNTEAFF. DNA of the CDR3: TGTGCCAGCAGTTTAACGACAGGGCGCGGGAACACTGAAGCTTTCTTT.

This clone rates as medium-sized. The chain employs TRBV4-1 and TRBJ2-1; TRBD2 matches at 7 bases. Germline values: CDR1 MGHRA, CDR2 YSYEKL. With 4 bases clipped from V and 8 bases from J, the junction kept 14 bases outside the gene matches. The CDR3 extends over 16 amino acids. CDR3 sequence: CASSPILAIIIDEQFF. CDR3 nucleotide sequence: TGCGCCAGCAGCCCAATACTAGCGATCATAATCGATGAGCAGTTCTTC.

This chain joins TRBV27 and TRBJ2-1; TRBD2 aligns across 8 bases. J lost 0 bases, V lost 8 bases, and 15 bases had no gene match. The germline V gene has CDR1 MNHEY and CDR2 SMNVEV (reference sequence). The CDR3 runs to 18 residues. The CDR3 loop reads CASGYLPTSGSSYNEQFF. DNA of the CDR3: TGTGCCAGCGGTTACCTTCCGACAAGCGGGAGCTCCTACAATGAGCAGTTCTTC.

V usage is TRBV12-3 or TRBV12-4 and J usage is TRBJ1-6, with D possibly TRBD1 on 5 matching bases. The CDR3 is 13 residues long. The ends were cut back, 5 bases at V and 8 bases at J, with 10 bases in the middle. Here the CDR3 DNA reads TGTGCCAGCAGTCAGGGAAACCATTCACCCCTCCACTTT. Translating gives CASSQGNHSPLHF.

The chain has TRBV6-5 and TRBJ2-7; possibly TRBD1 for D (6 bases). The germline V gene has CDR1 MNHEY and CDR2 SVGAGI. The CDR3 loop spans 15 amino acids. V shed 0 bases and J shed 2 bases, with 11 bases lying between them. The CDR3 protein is CASSYSQGRTYEQYF. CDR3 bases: TGTGCCAGCAGTTACTCACAGGGTCGGACCTACGAGCAGTACTTC.

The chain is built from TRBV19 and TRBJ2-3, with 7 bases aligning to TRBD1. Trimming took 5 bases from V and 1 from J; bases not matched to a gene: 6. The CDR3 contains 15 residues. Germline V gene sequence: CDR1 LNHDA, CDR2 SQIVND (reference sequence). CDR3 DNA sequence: TGTGCCAGTAGTTTCGGGACAGAAGGCACAGATACGCAGTATTTT. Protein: CASSFGTEGTDTQYF.

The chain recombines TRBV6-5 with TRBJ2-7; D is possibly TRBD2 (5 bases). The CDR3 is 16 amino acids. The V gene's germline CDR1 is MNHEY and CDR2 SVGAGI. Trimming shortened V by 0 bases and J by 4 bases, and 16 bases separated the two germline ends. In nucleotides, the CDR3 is TGTGCCAGCAGTTACTCCTACGGACTGATGGTGTACGAGCAGTACTTC. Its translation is CASSYSYGLMVYEQYF.

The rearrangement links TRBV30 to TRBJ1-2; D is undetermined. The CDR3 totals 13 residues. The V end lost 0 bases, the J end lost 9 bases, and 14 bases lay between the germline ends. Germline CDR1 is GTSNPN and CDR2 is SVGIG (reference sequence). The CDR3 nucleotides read TGTGCCTGGAGTGTAGGAGGGAATTGGCGCTACACCTTC. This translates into CAWSVGGNWRYTF.

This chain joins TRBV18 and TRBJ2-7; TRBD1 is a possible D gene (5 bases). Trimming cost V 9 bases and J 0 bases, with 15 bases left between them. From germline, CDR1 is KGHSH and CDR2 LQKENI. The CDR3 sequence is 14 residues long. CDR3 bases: TGTGCCAGTTCCTATTTGGACAACTCCTACGAGCAGTACTTC. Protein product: CASSYLDNSYEQYF.

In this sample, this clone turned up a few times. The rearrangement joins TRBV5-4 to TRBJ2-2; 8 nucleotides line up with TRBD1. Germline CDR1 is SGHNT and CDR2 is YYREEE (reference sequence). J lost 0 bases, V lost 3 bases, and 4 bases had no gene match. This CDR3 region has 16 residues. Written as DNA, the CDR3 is TGTGCCAGCAGCTCCGGGACAGGCTCGAACACCGGGGAGCTGTTTTTT. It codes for CASSSGTGSNTGELFF.

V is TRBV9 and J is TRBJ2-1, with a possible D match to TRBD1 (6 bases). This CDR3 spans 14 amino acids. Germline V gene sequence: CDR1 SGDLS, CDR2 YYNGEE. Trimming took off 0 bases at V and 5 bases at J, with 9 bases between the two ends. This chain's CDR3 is CASSVGTVNNEQFF. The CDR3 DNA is TGTGCCAGCAGCGTAGGGACAGTGAACAATGAGCAGTTCTTC. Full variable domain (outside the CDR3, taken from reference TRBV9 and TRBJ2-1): DSGVTQTPKHLITATGQRVTLRCSPRSGDLSVYWYQQSLDQGLQFLIQYYNGEERAKGNILERFSAQQFPDLHSELNLSSLELGDSALYFCASSVGTVNNEQFFGPGTRLTVL.

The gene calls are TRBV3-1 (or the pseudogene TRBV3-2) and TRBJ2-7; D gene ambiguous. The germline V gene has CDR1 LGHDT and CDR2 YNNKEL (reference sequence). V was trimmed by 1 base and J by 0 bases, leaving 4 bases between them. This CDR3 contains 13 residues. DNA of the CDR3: TGTGCCAGCAGCCAAGGGCACTCCTACGAGCAGTACTTC. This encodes CASSQGHSYEQYF.

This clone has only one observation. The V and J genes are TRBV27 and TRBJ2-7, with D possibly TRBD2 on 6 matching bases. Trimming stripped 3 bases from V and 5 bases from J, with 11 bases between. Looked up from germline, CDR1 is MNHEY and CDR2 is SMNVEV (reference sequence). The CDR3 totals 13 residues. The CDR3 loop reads CASSFDGSDEQYF. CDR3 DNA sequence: TGTGCCAGCAGTTTCGACGGGAGTGACGAGCAGTACTTC.